Included here is one TCR beta chain sequence, with context. The record originates from a study of siplizumab effects on memory and regulatory T cells. Each sample contributed approximately 96,000 TCR templates to the assay. Generated by immunoSEQ multiplex PCR, the TCRdb table keeps only in-frame clones and is missing some. The repertoire holds over 85,000 clones, with roughly 96% as singletons. This receptor was taken from a human donor in good health. The sequencing sample was made of naive CD4+ T cells sorted from blood.

The CDR3 is CASSIPEADTQYF. The CDR3 bases are TGTGCCAGCAGTATACCGGAGGCGGATACGCAGTATTTT. The chain employs TRBV7-2 and TRBJ2-3; perhaps TRBD2 as D (5 bases). CDR3 length: 13 amino acids. Trimming stripped 6 bases from V and 6 bases from J, with 13 bases between. The V gene's germline CDR1 is SGHTA and CDR2 FQGNSA.